The 10 T cell receptor beta chains below come from one sample, sequenced in a study of OX40 agonist ivuxolimab in advanced cancers. Library creation used the immunoSEQ multiplex PCR assay. This is the immuneACCESS table as TCRdb keeps it, with only in-frame sequences that have V and J called. A part of the clones is gone; compared with another copy, unresolved V genes explain less than half, and the rest is unexplained. This sample has 68,000 or so clones in its table, and roughly 86% of those were observed once. Of the sample, approximately 2.1% is held by the ten largest clones. The specimen was CD4+ or CD8+ T cells sorted from blood, collected in a trial of the OX40 agonist ivuxolimab. The receptors stem from an adult with an advanced solid tumor such as melanoma, head and neck, liver or kidney cancer.

This clone was seen only a few times. The chain is built from TRBV4-1 and TRBJ2-7; D not certain. This CDR3 region has 13 residues. Trimming left V 1 base short and J 7 bases short, with 11 bases between. Germline V gene data show CDR1 as MGHRA and CDR2 as YSYEKL. CDR3 amino acids: CASSQGPIGEQYF. In DNA form, the CDR3 reads TGCGCCAGCAGCCAAGGACCCATTGGGGAGCAGTACTTC.

V usage is TRBV29-1 and J usage is TRBJ2-1; 13 bases align to TRBD2. V trimming: 4 bases; J trimming: 3 bases; junction bases outside the gene matches: 3. The germline CDR1 and CDR2 sequences are SQVTM and ANQGSEA. The CDR3 is 15 residues long. In DNA, the CDR3 is TGCAGCGTTGGGGGGACTAGCGGGAACTACAATGAGCAGTTCTTC. Its translation is CSVGGTSGNYNEQFF.

This chain uses TRBV2 with TRBJ2-2; TRBD2 might be the D (6 bases). Trimming left V 8 bases short and J 7 bases short, with 14 bases between. Germline CDR1 and CDR2: SNHLY and FYNNEI. The CDR3 runs 13 residues. The CDR3, as DNA: TGTGCCAGCTCGAGGGAGGTAGGCGGGGAGCTGTTTTTT. This encodes CASSREVGGELFF.

V and J are TRBV7-2 and TRBJ2-3, with 11 bases identical to TRBD2. This CDR3 comprises 17 residues. V trimming: 3 bases; J trimming: 3 bases; junction bases outside the gene matches: 8. Germline loops: CDR1 SGHTA, CDR2 FQGNSA. The CDR3 region is CASSLVNSGGETDTQYF. CDR3 nucleotide sequence: TGTGCCAGCAGCTTGGTCAATAGCGGGGGGGAGACAGATACGCAGTATTTT.

V and J are TRBV6-6 and TRBJ1-4; a weak D match, TRBD1 (5 bases). The V gene lost 2 bases and the J gene lost 4 bases, with 11 bases spanning the gap. In germline, CDR1 is MNHNY, CDR2 SVGAGI (reference sequence). The CDR3 is 15 amino acids. The CDR3 loop reads CASSYETDFNEKLFF. CDR3 nucleotide sequence: TGTGCCAGCAGTTACGAGACAGACTTTAATGAAAAACTGTTTTTT.

This chain uses TRBV4-3 with TRBJ1-6, with 7 bases lining up with TRBD1. Germline V lookup: CDR1 LGHNA, CDR2 YSLEER. After removal of 4 bases from V and 0 bases from J, the junction contained 3 bases not matched to a gene. The CDR3 is made up of 16 amino acids. CDR3 nucleotide sequence: TGCGCCAGCAGCCGCCAGGGGGGCTCCTATAATTCACCCCTCCACTTT. Amino acids: CASSRQGGSYNSPLHF.

The chain links TRBV27 to TRBJ1-2; D ambiguous. The germline V gene has CDR1 MNHEY and CDR2 SMNVEV (reference sequence). The CDR3 is 16 amino acids. Trimming shortened V by 1 base and J by 7 bases, and 19 bases separated the two germline ends. CDR3 amino acids: CASSLYPDDGGRGYTF. CDR3 sequence (DNA): TGTGCCAGCAGTTTATATCCTGACGACGGAGGACGTGGCTACACCTTC.

V and J are TRBV11-3 and TRBJ2-2; D is ambiguous. Germline V gives CDR1 SGHNT, CDR2 YENEEA. This CDR3 comprises 13 residues. V was trimmed by 4 bases and J by 3 bases, leaving 6 bases between them. The DNA of the CDR3 is TGTGCCAGCAGCTCCATATACACCGGGGAGCTGTTTTTT. Encoded protein: CASSSIYTGELFF. Filled out from reference TRBV11-3 and TRBJ2-2, the complete variable domain reads EAGVVQSPRYKIIEKKQPVAFWCNPISGHNTLYWYLQNLGQGPELLIRYENEEAVDDSQLPKDRFSAERLKGVDSTLKIQPAELGDSAVYLCASSSIYTGELFFGEGSRLTVL.

The gene calls are TRBV14 and TRBJ2-7; D unclear. The CDR3 is 15 residues long. CDR1 and CDR2 from the germline V gene are SGHDN and FVKESK. V was cut by 0 bases and J by 1 base, with 10 bases left in between. This CDR3 reads CASSQEPNQSYEQYF. CDR3 coding DNA: TGTGCCAGCAGCCAAGAGCCGAACCAATCCTACGAGCAGTACTTC.

The chain employs TRBV28 and TRBJ1-4; 7 nucleotides agree with TRBD1. CDR3 size: 15 residues. Germline V gene sequence: CDR1 MDHEN, CDR2 SYDVKM. V was clipped by 3 bases and J by 4 bases; unmatched bases: 5. CDR3 residues: CASSFRDRFNEKLFF. In DNA form, the CDR3 reads TGTGCCAGCAGTTTCCGGGACAGATTTAATGAAAAACTGTTTTTT.